Described below is a single TCR beta chain sequence and its context. The V gene's germline CDR1 is SGHRS and CDR2 YFSETQ. The V and J ends lost 0 bases and 3 bases respectively, with 18 bases between them. The CDR3 is 17 residues long. This sample is drawn from a study of control samples from healthy donors and cancer patients. Profiling relied on immunoSEQ multiplex PCR, and the TCRdb table lists in-frame clones only, not all of them. The profile covers around 180,000 clones, with about 86% appearing a single time and under 5% taken by the ten largest. The TCR originated in a woman in her 30s in good health. The J gene is TRBJ1-1, the V gene TRBV5-1; D ambiguous. The sequenced sample was blood. The CDR3 sequence is CASSLVGAGTGDTEAFF. In DNA, the CDR3 is TGCGCCAGCAGCTTGGTAGGCGCAGGAACCGGGGACACTGAAGCTTTCTTT.